What follows are 31 T cell receptor beta chains derived from one specimen sequenced in a study of blood T cell repertoires in COVID-19 (dated by TCRdb to 2018 to 2021). The method behind the library was the immunoSEQ multiplex PCR assay. Imported from immuneACCESS, the table was reduced by TCRdb to in-frame sequences with V and J called. These copies leave out some clones; in studies compared against another copy, an unresolved V gene accounts for under half, and the cause of the remainder is not known. Across this sample there are 200,000 to 300,000 clones, with about 87% seen only once. The ten largest clones take up 3% to 4.5% of the sample. The sequencing input was peripheral blood. These receptors were taken from a woman between 40 and 50 years old with acute or convalescent COVID-19.

This chain uses TRBV18 with TRBJ2-1, with D possibly matching TRBD2 (6 bases). CDR3 length: 13 amino acids. Trimming took off 7 bases at V and 10 bases at J, with 17 bases between the two ends. Per germline, CDR1 KGHSH and CDR2 LQKENI. CDR3 in DNA: TGTGCCAGCTTACTCACTAGCTCGGGGGAGCAGTTCTTC. Its protein is CASLLTSSGEQFF.

V gene TRBV4-2 combines with J gene TRBJ1-1; a possible D gene is TRBD1 (6 bases). The CDR3 length is 13 residues. The V end lost 8 bases, the J end lost 1 base, and 11 bases lay between the germline ends. Per the germline V gene, CDR1 is LGHNA and CDR2 is YNFKEQ. The CDR3 is CASARDTNTEAFF. DNA of the CDR3: TGTGCCAGCGCCCGGGACACGAACACTGAAGCTTTCTTT.

V is TRBV27 and J is TRBJ1-6, with unresolved D. This CDR3 region has 15 residues. V was trimmed by 6 bases and J by 7 bases, leaving 16 bases between them. The germline gives CDR1 MNHEY, CDR2 SMNVEV (reference sequence). The CDR3 loop is CASSATLAGNSPLHF. The CDR3, as DNA: TGTGCCAGCAGCGCTACCCTCGCGGGAAATTCACCCCTCCACTTT.

This chain links TRBV6-1 with TRBJ1-1; 7 bases are a match to TRBD1. V lost 2 bases, J lost 8 bases, and 8 bases stayed unmatched. The CDR3 totals 14 residues. Germline lookup yields CDR1 MNHNS and CDR2 SASEGT. The CDR3: CASSELRQGTEAFF. CDR3 coding DNA: TGTGCCAGCAGTGAACTTAGACAGGGCACCGAAGCTTTCTTT.

This sequence joins TRBV2 and TRBJ1-1; no definite D call. The V gene's germline CDR1 is SNHLY and CDR2 FYNNEI. V dropped 3 bases and J dropped 5 bases, with 16 bases sitting between them. This CDR3 region has 15 residues. The CDR3 loop reads CASSDAPLGATEAFF. The CDR3 region has the DNA TGTGCCAGCAGTGACGCCCCCTTGGGAGCAACTGAAGCTTTCTTT. The whole variable domain, filled in from reference TRBV2 and TRBJ1-1, reads EPEVTQTPSHQVTQMGQEVILRCVPISNHLYFYWYRQILGQKVEFLVSFYNNEISEKSEIFDDQFSVERPDGSNFTLKIRSTKLEDSAMYFCASSDAPLGATEAFFGQGTRLTVV.

This clone was seen only once. V gene TRBV24-1 combines with J gene TRBJ2-3; 7 bases fit TRBD1. The CDR3 consists of 14 residues. The J segment lost 0 bases and the V segment lost 9 bases, leaving 5 bases of the junction unmatched. The V gene's germline CDR1 is KGHDR and CDR2 SFDVKD. CDR3 bases: TGTGCCACCGCAGGGGGTTCTAGCACAGATACGCAGTATTTT. This encodes CATAGGSSTDTQYF.

This chain joins TRBV10-3 and TRBJ2-4, with 14 nucleotides matching TRBD2. The V segment lost 3 bases and the J segment 4 bases; nucleotides outside the gene matches: 2. The CDR3 covers 16 residues. CDR1 is ENHRY, CDR2 SYGVKD, per germline. The CDR3 region has the DNA TGTGCCATCAGTGACGGGACTAGCGGGGGAAAAAACATTCAGTACTTC. Protein: CAISDGTSGGKNIQYF.

The chain is built from TRBV5-1 and TRBJ2-5, with 7 bases aligning to TRBD2. CDR3 size: 12 residues. Germline trimming cut 7 bases from V and 3 bases from J; bases unmatched to any gene: 3. Germline V gives CDR1 SGHRS, CDR2 YFSETQ. CDR3 amino acids: CASGGREETQYF. DNA for the CDR3: TGCGCCAGCGGGGGGAGGGAAGAGACCCAGTACTTC. The full variable domain, rest sourced from reference TRBV5-1 and TRBJ2-5, is KAGVTQTPRYLIKTRGQQVTLSCSPISGHRSVSWYQQTPGQGLQFLFEYFSETQRNKGNFPGRFSGRQFSNSRSEMNVSTLELGDSALYLCASGGREETQYFGPGTRLLVL.

This rearrangement joins TRBV5-4 to TRBJ2-7; 9 bases map to TRBD1. There are 14 residues in the CDR3. V trimming: 3 bases; J trimming: 5 bases; junction bases outside the gene matches: 6. CDR1 is SGHNT, CDR2 YYREEE, per germline (reference sequence). CDR3 in DNA: TGTGCCAGCAGCTCGTCCCGGGACAGGGACGAGCAGTACGTC. It specifies CASSSSRDRDEQYV.

This clone was picked up one time. The rearrangement uses TRBV9 and TRBJ2-5; D is undetermined. Looked up from germline, CDR1 is SGDLS and CDR2 is YYNGEE. V gave up 0 bases and J gave up 5 bases, with 8 bases separating them. The CDR3 extends over 13 amino acids. The CDR3 protein is CASSVEPVETQYF. CDR3 nucleotides: TGTGCCAGCAGCGTAGAACCAGTTGAGACCCAGTACTTC.

The chain combines TRBV4-1 with TRBJ1-6, with TRBD1 matching 7 bases. The CDR3 extends over 17 amino acids. After removal of 0 bases from V and 7 bases from J, the junction contained 9 bases not matched to a gene. Per germline, CDR1 MGHRA and CDR2 YSYEKL. CDR3 bases: TGCGCCAGCAGCCAAGATCCCGCACAGGGGTGGAATTCACCCCTCCACTTT. This translates into CASSQDPAQGWNSPLHF.

The chain carries TRBV13 and TRBJ1-5, with no clear D. The germline gives CDR1 PRHDT, CDR2 FYEKMQ (reference sequence). The CDR3 has 12 residues. Trimming removed 6 bases from V and 7 bases from J, with 10 bases in between. The CDR3 region has the DNA TGTGCCAGCAGTCGCGGAGTCCAGCCCCAGCATTTT. The encoded protein is CASSRGVQPQHF.

The V and J genes are TRBV9 and TRBJ1-1; D possibly corresponds to TRBD1 (6 bases). CDR3 length: 14 amino acids. Trimming took 2 bases from V and 5 from J, leaving 13 bases between them. CDR1 is SGDLS, CDR2 YYNGEE, per germline. CDR3 nucleotides: TGTGCCAGCAGCGTTAGGGGGAGCGGAACTGAAGCTTTCTTT. Its translation is CASSVRGSGTEAFF.

The CDR3 spells CASRPDRVKNTEAFF. The CDR3 DNA reads as TGTGCCAGTAGGCCCGACAGGGTGAAGAACACTGAAGCTTTCTTT. The chain combines TRBV19 with TRBJ1-1, with 7 positions matching TRBD1. Germline V lookup: CDR1 LNHDA, CDR2 SQIVND (reference sequence). The trim removed 6 bases at V and 1 base at J, leaving 8 bases unmatched. The CDR3 runs 15 residues.

This rearrangement joins TRBV10-3 to TRBJ1-4; D is undetermined. The length of the CDR3 is 15 residues. Germline CDR1 ENHRY, CDR2 SYGVKD. The V end was cut by 10 bases, the J end by 0 bases, with 15 bases between. In nucleotides, the CDR3 is TGTGCCAGCAGCCTGGGTGGAGCAACTAATGAAAAACTGTTTTTT. It encodes CASSLGGATNEKLFF.

J is TRBJ2-1 and V is TRBV28; 7 positions agree with TRBD2. The CDR3 covers 14 residues. Trimming at V came to 6 bases and at J to 4 bases, leaving 6 bases not matched to a gene. Germline assignment: CDR1 MDHEN and CDR2 SYDVKM. This CDR3 reads CASSGLVGYNEQFF. The CDR3 region has the DNA TGTGCCAGCAGCGGACTAGTGGGTTACAATGAGCAGTTCTTC.

The chain recombines TRBV4-1 with TRBJ2-1, with TRBD2 identical over 8 bases. The germline CDR1 and CDR2 sequences are MGHRA and YSYEKL. CDR3 length equals 16 residues. Germline trimming cut 0 bases from V and 9 bases from J; bases unmatched to any gene: 10. DNA for the CDR3: TGCGCCAGCAGCCAAGACCCCCAGGGACTAGTGACTGAGCAGTTCTTC. This codes for CASSQDPQGLVTEQFF.

V usage is TRBV7-2 and J usage is TRBJ2-1; TRBD2 matches 12 bases. The germline V gene has CDR1 SGHTA and CDR2 FQGNSA. This CDR3 has 16 amino acids. V was clipped by 4 bases and J by 7 bases; unmatched bases: 8. CDR3 region: CASSSASGGAGNEQFF. DNA for the CDR3: TGTGCCAGCAGCTCTGCTAGCGGGGGGGCCGGAAATGAGCAGTTCTTC. Together with reference TRBV7-2 and TRBJ2-1, the CDR3 gives the full variable domain: GAGVSQSPSNKVTEKGKDVELRCDPISGHTALYWYRQSLGQGLEFLIYFQGNSAPDKSGLPSDRFSAERTGGSVSTLTIQRTQQEDSAVYLCASSSASGGAGNEQFFGPGTRLTVL.

The J gene is TRBJ2-5, the V gene TRBV15; D remains ambiguous. The length of the CDR3 is 13 residues. Trimming removed 3 bases at V and 5 bases at J, with 10 bases between. Germline V gene sequence: CDR1 LNHNV, CDR2 YYDKDF (reference sequence). The CDR3 protein is CATSSLPRETQYF. DNA for the CDR3: TGTGCCACCAGCAGTCTGCCGAGGGAGACCCAGTACTTC.

The V gene is TRBV27, the J gene TRBJ2-6, with a tentative D call TRBD1 (6 bases). Germline V gene lookup returns CDR1 MNHEY and CDR2 SMNVEV (reference sequence). There are 15 residues in the CDR3. The germline V and J ends were trimmed by 5 bases and 0 bases, with 8 bases remaining between them. Written as DNA, the CDR3 is TGTGCCAGCAGTCCACAGGGCTCTGGGGCCAACGTCCTGACTTTC. The encoded protein is CASSPQGSGANVLTF.

The rearrangement uses TRBV4-1 and TRBJ1-3; D is perhaps TRBD1 (5 bases). Deletions cut 2 bases from V and 2 bases from J, with 25 bases between. The germline gives CDR1 MGHRA, CDR2 YSYEKL. The CDR3 is made up of 20 amino acids. CDR3 sequence: CASSQYAPQADRQTGNTIYF. The CDR3 DNA reads as TGCGCCAGCAGCCAATACGCTCCTCAGGCGGATCGACAGACTGGAAACACCATATATTTT.

The chain links TRBV6-5 to TRBJ1-1; D possibly corresponds to TRBD1 (6 bases). There are 15 residues in the CDR3. Germline V lookup: CDR1 MNHEY, CDR2 SVGAGI. Trimming removed 0 bases at V and 5 bases at J, with 13 bases between. The CDR3 DNA sequence: TGTGCCAGCAGTTACTCGCGGGGGCGGGCGACTGAAGCTTTCTTT. Translation: CASSYSRGRATEAFF.

CDR3 sequence reads: CASSPGGADYGYTF. The CDR3 DNA sequence: TGTGCCAGCAGCCCAGGGGGCGCGGACTATGGCTACACCTTC. The rearrangement links TRBV7-9 to TRBJ1-2; 8 positions match TRBD1. V lost 5 bases to trimming and J lost 3 bases; unmatched junction nucleotides: 5. The CDR3 runs 14 residues. Per germline, CDR1 SEHNR and CDR2 FQNEAQ (reference sequence).

The CDR3 DNA is TGCGCCAGCAGCCAAATTACAGGGGGTTGGGGGGAAAAACTGTTTTTT. Translating it yields CASSQITGGWGEKLFF. This chain links TRBV4-1 with TRBJ1-4, with TRBD1 matching over 8 bases. Germline V CDR1 and CDR2: MGHRA, YSYEKL. V shed 2 bases and J 8 bases; nucleotides not matched to a gene: 10. The length of the CDR3 is 16 residues.

This chain links TRBV5-1 with TRBJ2-5; 8 nucleotides align to TRBD1. CDR1 and CDR2 from the germline V gene are SGHRS and YFSETQ. Trimming took 4 bases from V and 2 from J; bases not matched to a gene: 7. The length of the CDR3 is 15 residues. As DNA, the CDR3 is TGCGCCAGCAGCCGACGGACAGGGAGGCAAGAGACCCAGTACTTC. This gives the protein CASSRRTGRQETQYF.

This chain joins TRBV15 and TRBJ2-1; TRBD1 might be the D (6 bases). CDR3 length: 18 amino acids. Trimming removed 0 bases from V and 5 bases from J, with 20 bases in between. The V gene's germline CDR1 is LNHNV and CDR2 YYDKDF (reference sequence). For the CDR3, the DNA is TGTGCCACCAGCAGAGATCGAGGTGGAACAGGGAAACACAATGAGCAGTTCTTC. This codes for CATSRDRGGTGKHNEQFF.

This clone was detected once. This chain joins TRBV3-1 (or the pseudogene TRBV3-2) and TRBJ1-5, with TRBD1 matching over 9 bases. The CDR3 runs 14 residues. Germline-derived CDR1 and CDR2 are LGHDT and YNNKEL (reference sequence). The trim removed 4 bases at V and 7 bases at J, leaving 5 bases unmatched. CDR3 residues: CASSPTGGGQPQHF. CDR3 bases: TGTGCCAGCAGCCCGACAGGGGGAGGGCAGCCCCAGCATTTT.

This chain uses TRBV28 with TRBJ1-1; D possibly corresponds to TRBD1 (5 bases). Germline V lookup: CDR1 MDHEN, CDR2 SYDVKM. The CDR3 extends over 11 amino acids. V was clipped by 2 bases and J by 9 bases, with 7 bases between them. CDR3 DNA: TGTGCCAGCAGTTTAACAGGACAAGCTTTCTTT. This gives the protein CASSLTGQAFF.

The chain recombines TRBV27 with TRBJ1-3, with TRBD1 matching 7 bases. V gave up 2 bases and J gave up 0 bases; unmatched junction bases: 7. The CDR3 is 17 amino acids. Germline V lookup: CDR1 MNHEY, CDR2 SMNVEV (reference sequence). The CDR3 reads CASSLRRQGFSGNTIYF. In DNA, the CDR3 is TGTGCCAGCAGTTTACGCCGACAGGGCTTCTCTGGAAACACCATATATTTT.

The V gene is TRBV2, the J gene TRBJ2-5; 8 nucleotides align to TRBD2. V lost 6 bases to trimming and J lost 3 bases; unmatched junction nucleotides: 3. The CDR3 totals 13 residues. Per the germline V gene, CDR1 is SNHLY and CDR2 is FYNNEI. Here the CDR3 DNA reads TGTGCCAGCAGCGTCGGGAGGGAAGAGACCCAGTACTTC. Its protein product is CASSVGREETQYF. Filled out from reference TRBV2 and TRBJ2-5, the complete variable domain reads EPEVTQTPSHQVTQMGQEVILRCVPISNHLYFYWYRQILGQKVEFLVSFYNNEISEKSEIFDDQFSVERPDGSNFTLKIRSTKLEDSAMYFCASSVGREETQYFGPGTRLLVL.

The chain has TRBV11-1 and TRBJ1-1; possibly TRBD1 for D (6 bases). From germline, CDR1 is SGHAT and CDR2 FQDESV (reference sequence). The CDR3 is made up of 15 amino acids. The V and J ends lost 5 bases and 0 bases respectively, with 13 bases between them. The DNA of the CDR3 is TGTGCCAGCAGCAAAAGCGGACAGATGAACACTGAAGCTTTCTTT. Its translation: CASSKSGQMNTEAFF. Complete variable domain (other parts from reference TRBV11-1 and TRBJ1-1): EAEVAQSPRYKITEKSQAVAFWCDPISGHATLYWYRQILGQGPELLVQFQDESVVDDSQLPKDRFSAERLKGVDSTLKIQPAELGDSAMYLCASSKSGQMNTEAFFGQGTRLTVV.